This T cell receptor beta chain stems from a study of blood T cell repertoires in COVID-19. Original methodology: The authors estimated nucleated cell counts from reference gene primer amplification. Profiling relied on immunoSEQ multiplex PCR, and the TCRdb table lists in-frame clones only, not all of them. V and J calls and clone size are copied from that table; D and trimming were computed from the DNA. The data hold about 170,000 clones, with approximately 91% observed a single time. The germline gives CDR1 SGHVS, CDR2 FNYEAQ. Trimming at V came to 2 bases and at J to 7 bases, leaving 14 bases not matched to a gene. The CDR3 has 17 amino acids.

This rearrangement joins TRBV7-6 to TRBJ2-7; 10 nucleotides line up with TRBD1. This receptor was identified in a man aged 18 to 30 with COVID-19, enrolled during active disease. Sequenced material: peripheral blood. CDR3 nucleotide sequence: TGTGCCAGCAGCTTACCGTGCTATGGACAGGGGGATAGGGAGCAGTACTTC. This codes for CASSLPCYGQGDREQYF.